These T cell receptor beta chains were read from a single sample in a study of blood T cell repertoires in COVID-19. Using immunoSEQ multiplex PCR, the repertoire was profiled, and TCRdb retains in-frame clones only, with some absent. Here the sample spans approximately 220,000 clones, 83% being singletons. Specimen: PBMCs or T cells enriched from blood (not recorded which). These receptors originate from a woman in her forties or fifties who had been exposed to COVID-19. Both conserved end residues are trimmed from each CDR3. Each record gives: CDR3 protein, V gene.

ASGRDSLNEQF,TRBV6-1
ASSVRGTDTQY,TRBV2
ATGQGETGNTIY,TRBV10-3
ATRWGLGMNTEAF,TRBV10-3
ASSQSGSTEAF,TRBV14
ASSPESGNTEAF,TRBV18
ASSPQVSGEQF,TRBV7-2
ASTRGGWNEQF,TRBV28
ASSPMTGPAKLF,TRBV18
ASSLIRGGTGELF,TRBV27
AISARDLTTEAF,TRBV10-3
ASSRVRTASNQPQH,TRBV28
ASSPPGQAYEQY,TRBV7-9
ASRSRDTLSYEQY,TRBV27
ASSQTGSSYNEQF,TRBV7-9
SAADSHSNQPQH,TRBV29-1